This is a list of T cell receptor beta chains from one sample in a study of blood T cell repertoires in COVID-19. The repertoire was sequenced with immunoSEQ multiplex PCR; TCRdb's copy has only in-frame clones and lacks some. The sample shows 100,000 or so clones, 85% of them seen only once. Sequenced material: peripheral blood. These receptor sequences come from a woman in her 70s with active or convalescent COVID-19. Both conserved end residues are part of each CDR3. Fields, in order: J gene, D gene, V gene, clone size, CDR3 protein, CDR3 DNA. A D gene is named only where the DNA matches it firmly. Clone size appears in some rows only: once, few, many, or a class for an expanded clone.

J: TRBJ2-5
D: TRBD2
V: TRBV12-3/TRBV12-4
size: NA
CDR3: CASSVREGETQYF
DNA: TGTGCCAGCAGTGTGAGGGAGGGAGAGACCCAGTACTTC

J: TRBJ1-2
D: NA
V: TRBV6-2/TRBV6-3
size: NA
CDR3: CASSYGRANYGYTF
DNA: TGTGCCAGCAGTTACGGGAGAGCTAACTATGGCTACACCTTC

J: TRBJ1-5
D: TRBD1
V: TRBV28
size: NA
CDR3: CASRFTGGAFQPQHF
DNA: TGTGCCAGCAGGTTTACAGGGGGCGCATTTCAGCCCCAGCATTTT

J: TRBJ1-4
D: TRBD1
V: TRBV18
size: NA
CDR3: CASSPPDRGHEKLFF
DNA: TGTGCCAGCTCACCCCCGGACAGGGGGCATGAAAAACTGTTTTTT

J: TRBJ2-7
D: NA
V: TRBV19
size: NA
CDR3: CASSTLGGPGYEQYF
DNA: TGTGCCAGTAGTACCCTAGGGGGACCGGGCTACGAGCAGTACTTC

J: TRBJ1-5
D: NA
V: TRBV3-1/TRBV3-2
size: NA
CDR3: CASSFRGGQPQHF
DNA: TGTGCCAGCAGCTTCCGGGGTGGTCAGCCCCAGCATTTT

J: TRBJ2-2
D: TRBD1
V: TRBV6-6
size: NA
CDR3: CASSYYQGAGELFF
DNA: TGTGCCAGCAGTTACTATCAGGGGGCCGGGGAGCTGTTTTTT

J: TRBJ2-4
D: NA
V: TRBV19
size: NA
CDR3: CASSIGSGIHIQYF
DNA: TGTGCCAGTAGTATAGGGTCAGGGATACACATTCAGTACTTC

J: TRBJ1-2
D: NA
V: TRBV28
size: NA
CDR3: CAPTSDREEDYTF
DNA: TGTGCCCCGACCTCGGACCGGGAGGAGGACTACACCTTC

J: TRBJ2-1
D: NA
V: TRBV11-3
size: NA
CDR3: CASSDRLNNEQFF
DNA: TGTGCCAGCAGCGATAGACTGAACAATGAGCAGTTCTTC

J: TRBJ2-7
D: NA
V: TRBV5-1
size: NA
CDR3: CASSLRAGAPYEQYF
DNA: TGCGCCAGCAGCTTGAGGGCGGGGGCCCCCTACGAGCAGTACTTC

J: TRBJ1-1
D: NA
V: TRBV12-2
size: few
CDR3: CASRPGGRQEAFF
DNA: TGTGCAAGTCGCCCCGGAGGGAGGCAGGAAGCTTTCTTT

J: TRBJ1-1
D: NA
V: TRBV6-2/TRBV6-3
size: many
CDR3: CASSYGLQGGRTEAFF
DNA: TGTGCCAGCAGTTACGGCCTACAGGGTGGTCGGACTGAAGCTTTCTTT

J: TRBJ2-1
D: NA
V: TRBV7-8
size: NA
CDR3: CASSPWTTYNEQFF
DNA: TGTGCCAGCAGCCCATGGACTACCTACAATGAGCAGTTCTTC

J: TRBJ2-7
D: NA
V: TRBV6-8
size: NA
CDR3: CASDLDYYEQYF
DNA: TGTGCCAGCGACCTCGACTACTACGAGCAGTACTTC

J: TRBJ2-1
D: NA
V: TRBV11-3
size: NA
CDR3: CASSFRGTETKNEQFF
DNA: TGTGCCAGCAGCTTTCGGGGGACGGAGACTAAAAATGAGCAGTTCTTC

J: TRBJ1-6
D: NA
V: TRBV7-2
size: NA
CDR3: CASSFEGSYNSPLHF
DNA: TGTGCCAGCAGCTTTGAGGGCTCCTATAATTCACCCCTCCACTTT

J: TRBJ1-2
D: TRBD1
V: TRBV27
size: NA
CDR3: CASSSGQGYYGYTF
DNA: TGTGCCAGCAGTTCGGGACAGGGTTACTATGGCTACACCTTC

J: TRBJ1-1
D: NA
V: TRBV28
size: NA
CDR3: CATITVAANTEAFF
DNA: TGTGCCACCATCACTGTGGCGGCGAACACTGAAGCTTTCTTT

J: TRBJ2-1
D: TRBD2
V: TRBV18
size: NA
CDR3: CASSPQGGSSYNEQFF
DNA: TGTGCCAGCTCACCACAGGGCGGGAGTTCCTACAATGAGCAGTTCTTC

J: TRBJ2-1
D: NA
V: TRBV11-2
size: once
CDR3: CASRKGVARYNEQFF
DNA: TGTGCCAGCAGGAAGGGGGTAGCGCGGTATAATGAGCAGTTCTTC

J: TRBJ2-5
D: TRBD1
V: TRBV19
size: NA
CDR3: CASSIMDREQETQYF
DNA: TGTGCCAGTAGTATCATGGACAGGGAACAAGAGACCCAGTACTTC